The clone carrying this T cell receptor beta chain has only one observation. Per the original methods: Estimated nucleated cell counts came from reference gene primer amplification. Only in-frame clones appear in the TCRdb table, and some are missing; sequencing was by immunoSEQ multiplex PCR. The D gene and trimming were derived from the DNA, and the V and J assignments and clone size from that table. The sample holds just over 75,000 clones; roughly 85% are singletons and the top ten take around 5%. In germline, CDR1 is MDHEN, CDR2 SYDVKM. Trimming shortened V by 4 bases and J by 3 bases, and 10 bases separated the two germline ends. This CDR3 has 14 amino acids. These data originate in a study of blood T cell repertoires in COVID-19. As for the study in general: PBMCs, B-cell-depleted T cells, or T cells were the source of the cDNA or gDNA that made up the material.

The receptor comes from an elderly woman with active or convalescent COVID-19. This chain connects TRBV28 to TRBJ2-1, with a possible D match to TRBD2 (5 bases). Specimen: peripheral blood. In nucleotides, the CDR3 is TGTGCCAGCAGTTGGGGAGTGGTCTACAATGAGCAGTTCTTC. This codes for CASSWGVVYNEQFF. The whole variable domain, remainder taken from reference TRBV28 and TRBJ2-1, is DVKVTQSSRYLVKRTGEKVFLECVQDMDHENMFWYRQDPGLGLRLIYFSYDVKMKEKGDIPEGYSVSREKKERFSLILESASTNQTSMYLCASSWGVVYNEQFFGPGTRLTVL.